Listed below are T cell receptor beta chains from one sample, sequenced in a study of cytomegalovirus exposure and HLA in healthy donors. Sequencing used immunoSEQ multiplex PCR; TCRdb keeps in-frame clones, though not all of them. Of roughly 120,000 clones listed, 80% to 85% were seen once; the top ten hold 20% to 25%. The sample was PBMCs. These TCRs come from a man younger than 45 in good health and CMV-seropositive. CDR3s include the opening cysteine and the closing phenylalanine or tryptophan. D genes are given only for firm matches. Size is stated for part of the rows, as once, few or many counts, or as a class when the clone is expanded.

V	J	D	size	CDR3	DNA
TRBV6-6	TRBJ1-4	.	few	CASGQGLGIDEKLFF	TGTGCCTCGGGCCAGGGGCTAGGTATTGATGAAAAACTGTTTTTT
TRBV4-1	TRBJ1-4	TRBD1	.	CASSTRQGTTNEKLFF	TGCGCCAGCAGCACCCGACAGGGAACAACTAATGAAAAACTGTTTTTT
TRBV18	TRBJ1-5	.	.	CASSPRGEVPQHF	TGTGCCAGCTCACCGCGGGGAGAGGTGCCCCAGCATTTT
TRBV5-1	TRBJ2-5	.	.	CASSLVGGQETQYF	TGCGCCAGCAGCTTGGTGGGGGGTCAGGAGACCCAGTACTTC
TRBV9	TRBJ2-3	TRBD2	.	CASSVLAGGPTDTQYF	TGTGCCAGCAGCGTACTAGCGGGGGGGCCTACAGATACGCAGTATTTT
TRBV5-6	TRBJ2-1	.	.	CASSWDRGTDNEQFF	TGTGCCAGCAGCTGGGACCGGGGGACAGACAATGAGCAGTTCTTC
TRBV19	TRBJ2-3	.	.	CASSRWGVSTDTQYF	TGTGCCAGTAGTAGGTGGGGGGTTAGCACAGATACGCAGTATTTT
TRBV6-5	TRBJ2-1	.	.	CASSYPTSLSYNEQFF	TGTGCCAGCAGTTACCCAACTAGCTTATCCTACAATGAGCAGTTCTTC
TRBV10-3	TRBJ2-5	TRBD1	few	CAISVRDREETQYF	TGTGCCATCAGTGTCCGGGACAGGGAAGAGACCCAGTACTTC
TRBV28	TRBJ2-1	TRBD2	.	CASSLAGAFYNEQFF	TGTGCCAGCAGCCTAGCGGGGGCCTTTTACAATGAGCAGTTCTTC
TRBV19	TRBJ1-6	.	.	CASSIFNGGTSPLHF	TGTGCCAGTAGTATTTTTAATGGAGGAACCTCACCCCTCCACTTT
TRBV5-1	TRBJ2-3	.	once	CASSPGARTDTQYF	TGCGCCAGCAGCCCAGGGGCCCGCACAGATACGCAGTATTTT
TRBV28	TRBJ2-5	.	.	CASTQLRGGLYQETQYF	TGTGCCAGCACCCAACTCCGCGGCGGACTGTACCAAGAGACCCAGTACTTC
TRBV6-5	TRBJ1-3	.	.	CASSYRSEVSGNTIYF	TGTGCCAGCAGTTACAGGTCGGAGGTCTCTGGAAACACCATATATTTT
TRBV7-9	TRBJ2-7	TRBD1	.	CSSSLGAGLGGWSSYEQYF	TGTTCCAGCAGCTTAGGGGCCGGTTTAGGGGGCTGGAGCTCCTACGAGCAGTACTTC
TRBV10-3	TRBJ2-7	TRBD2	.	CATRFSGASYEQYF	TGTGCCACCCGTTTTAGCGGGGCCTCCTACGAGCAGTACTTC
TRBV19	TRBJ1-2	.	.	CASSNRVDYGYTF	TGTGCCAGTAGCAACCGGGTCGACTATGGCTACACCTTC
TRBV5-6	TRBJ1-3	.	.	CASSLRNGESTIYF	TGTGCCAGCAGCTTGAGGAACGGGGAAAGCACCATATATTTT
TRBV28	TRBJ1-1	TRBD1	.	CASSIPLGQVEAFF	TGTGCCAGCAGTATCCCCCTTGGACAGGTGGAAGCTTTCTTT
TRBV30	TRBJ1-1	.	.	CAWSVGNTEAFF	TGTGCCTGGAGTGTCGGGAACACTGAAGCTTTCTTT
TRBV5-1	TRBJ2-3	.	.	CASSLGPRGDTQYF	TGCGCCAGCAGCTTGGGCCCAAGGGGGGATACGCAGTATTTT
TRBV4-1	TRBJ2-2	.	.	CASRRQSNTGELFF	TGCGCCAGCAGACGACAGTCGAACACCGGGGAGCTGTTTTTT
TRBV18	TRBJ2-5	.	.	CASSPPIDRRPTQETQYF	TGTGCCAGCTCACCACCGATCGACAGGCGGCCGACGCAAGAGACCCAGTACTTC
TRBV9	TRBJ2-2	TRBD2	.	CASSVVGLAGGPGELFF	TGTGCCAGCAGCGTAGTAGGACTAGCGGGGGGCCCCGGGGAGCTGTTTTTT
TRBV19	TRBJ2-5	.	.	CASSIEQAQPRHF	TGTGCCAGTAGTATAGAACAGGCCCAGCCTAGGCACTTC
TRBV28	TRBJ2-1	TRBD2	.	CASSLKASGRGSSYNEQFF	TGTGCCAGCAGTTTAAAGGCTAGCGGGAGGGGGTCCTCCTACAATGAGCAGTTCTTC
TRBV5-4	TRBJ1-1	TRBD1	.	CASSLEAGGNTEAFF	TGTGCCAGCAGCTTGGAGGCAGGGGGGAACACTGAAGCTTTCTTT
TRBV7-2	TRBJ2-3	TRBD2	.	CASSLLLGLAGGTDTQYF	TGTGCCAGCAGCTTATTACTAGGGTTAGCGGGGGGGACAGATACGCAGTATTTT
TRBV6-1	TRBJ1-1	.	.	CASRRTVNTEAFF	TGTGCCAGCCGCCGTACGGTGAACACTGAAGCTTTCTTT
TRBV9	TRBJ1-2	.	.	CASRNTGNYGYTF	TGTGCCAGCCGCAATACAGGGAACTATGGCTACACCTTC
TRBV27	TRBJ2-2	.	.	CASSFLVQGTTGELFF	TGTGCCAGCAGTTTTTTGGTACAGGGTACGACCGGGGAGCTGTTTTTT
TRBV2	TRBJ1-2	TRBD1	.	CASSEGARGQLGYTF	TGTGCCAGCAGTGAAGGGGCCAGGGGGCAATTAGGCTACACCTTC